Below, one T cell receptor beta chain is given with its context. This record belongs to a study of technical replicates of blood from a handful of donors. Using immunoSEQ multiplex PCR, the repertoire was profiled, and TCRdb retains in-frame clones only, with some absent. The data contain about 15,000 clones, approximately 84% of them singletons. In germline, CDR1 is SGDLS, CDR2 YYNGEE. The CDR3 runs to 16 residues. V lost 0 bases and J lost 5, with 14 bases in between. The rearrangement joins TRBV9 to TRBJ2-2, with D perhaps matching TRBD2 (6 bases). The TCR comes from a human donor in good health. The sample consisted of PBMCs. CDR3 sequence: CASSVGNSGSTGELFF. The DNA of the CDR3 is TGTGCCAGCAGCGTAGGGAATAGCGGTTCTACCGGGGAGCTGTTTTTT.